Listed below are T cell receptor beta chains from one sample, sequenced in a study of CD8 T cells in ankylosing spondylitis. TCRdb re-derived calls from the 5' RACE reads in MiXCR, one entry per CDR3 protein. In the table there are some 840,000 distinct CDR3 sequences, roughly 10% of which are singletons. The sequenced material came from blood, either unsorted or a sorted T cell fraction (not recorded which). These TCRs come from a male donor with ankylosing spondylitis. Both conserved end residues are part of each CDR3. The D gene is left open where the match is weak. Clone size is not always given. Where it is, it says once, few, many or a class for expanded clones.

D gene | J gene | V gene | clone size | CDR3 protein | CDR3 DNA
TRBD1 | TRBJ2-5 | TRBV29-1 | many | CSVAPRDRGPDETQYF | TGCAGCGTTGCACCGCGGGACAGGGGGCCGGATGAGACCCAGTACTTC
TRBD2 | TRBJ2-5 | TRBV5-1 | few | CASSLTSGMVTQYF | TGCGCCAGCAGCTTGACTAGCGGGATGGTGACCCAGTACTTC
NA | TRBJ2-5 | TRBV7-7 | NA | CASSLVGTPGQETQYF | TGTGCTAGCAGCTTAGTAGGGACTCCGGGGCAAGAGACCCAGTACTTC
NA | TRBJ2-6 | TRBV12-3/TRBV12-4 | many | CASSPLGQGRRGTGANVLTF | TGTGCCAGCAGTCCCTTGGGGCAGGGGAGGAGGGGCACTGGGGCCAACGTCCTGACTTTC
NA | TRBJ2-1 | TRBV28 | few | CASSRPHTAYNEQFF | TGTGCCAGCAGTAGGCCGCACACCGCCTACAATGAGCAGTTCTTC
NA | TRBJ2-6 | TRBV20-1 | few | CSTSSGWGGLSGANVLTF | TGCAGTACCTCCTCGGGATGGGGGGGCCTCTCTGGGGCCAACGTCCTGACTTTC
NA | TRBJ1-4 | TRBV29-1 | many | CSVEDINEKLFF | TGCAGCGTTGAGGATATTAATGAAAAACTGTTTTTT
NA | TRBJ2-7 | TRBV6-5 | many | CASSYTRTVYEQYF | TGTGCCAGCAGTTACACACGGACAGTTTACGAGCAGTACTTC
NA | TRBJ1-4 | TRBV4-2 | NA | CASSQDPTDEKLFF | TGTGCCAGCAGCCAAGATCCCACAGATGAAAAACTGTTTTTT
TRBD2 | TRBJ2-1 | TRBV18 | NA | CASSLIASGSSYNEQFF | TGTGCCAGCTCACTCATAGCTAGCGGGAGCTCCTACAATGAGCAGTTCTTC
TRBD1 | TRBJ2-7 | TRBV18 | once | CASSNRQGQYEQYF | TGTGCCAGCTCAAACCGACAGGGGCAATACGAGCAGTACTTC
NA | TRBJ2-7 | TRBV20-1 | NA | CSAYGTDVGEQYF | TGCAGTGCCTACGGGACCGACGTAGGCGAGCAGTACTTC
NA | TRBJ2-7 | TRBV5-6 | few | CASSLSSFYEQYF | TGTGCCAGCAGCTTAAGCTCGTTCTACGAGCAGTACTTC
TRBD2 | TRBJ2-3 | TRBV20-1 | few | CSATSGGSTDTQYF | TGCAGTGCTACCTCCGGGGGGAGCACAGATACGCAGTATTTT
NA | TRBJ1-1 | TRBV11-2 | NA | CASSYNSYTEAFF | TGTGCCAGCAGCTATAACAGCTACACTGAAGCTTTCTTT
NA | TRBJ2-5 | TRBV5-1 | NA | CASSLDPYQETKYF | TGCGCCAGCAGCTTGGATCCATACCAAGAGACCAAGTACTTC
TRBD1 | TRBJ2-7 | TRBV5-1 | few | CASSPRQGASEQIYEQYF | TGCGCCAGCAGCCCGAGACAGGGGGCCAGCGAGCAAATCTACGAGCAGTACTTC
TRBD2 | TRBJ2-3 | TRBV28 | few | CASRGAGEADTQYF | TGTGCCAGCAGGGGAGCGGGAGAGGCAGATACGCAGTATTTT
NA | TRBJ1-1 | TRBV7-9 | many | CASSFFVGTEAFF | TGTGCCAGCAGCTTTTTTGTCGGGACTGAAGCTTTCTTT
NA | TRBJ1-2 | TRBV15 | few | CATSRDRAGAGYGYTF | TGTGCCACCAGCAGAGATCGGGCGGGCGCGGGCTATGGCTACACCTTC
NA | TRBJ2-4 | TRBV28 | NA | CASSFTPFIAKNIQYF | TGTGCCAGCAGTTTTACACCGTTTATAGCCAAAAACATTCAGTACTTC
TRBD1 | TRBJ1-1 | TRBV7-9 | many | CASSSAGGRAFF | TGTGCCAGCAGCTCTGCAGGGGGCAGAGCTTTCTTT
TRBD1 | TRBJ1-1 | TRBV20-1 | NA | CSAKFPGGEAFF | TGCAGTGCTAAATTCCCAGGGGGCGAAGCTTTCTTT
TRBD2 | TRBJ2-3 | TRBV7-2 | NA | CASSSRLAGSEDTQYF | TGTGCCAGCAGCTCTCGACTAGCGGGGTCAGAGGATACGCAGTATTTT
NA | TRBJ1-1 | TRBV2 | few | CASSVIGGGAEAFF | TGTGCCAGCAGTGTAATTGGGGGCGGGGCTGAAGCTTTCTTT
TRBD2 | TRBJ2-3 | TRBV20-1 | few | CSAVPPSGGVLRDTQYF | TGCAGTGCCGTCCCCCCTAGCGGGGGTGTACTAAGGGATACGCAGTATTTT
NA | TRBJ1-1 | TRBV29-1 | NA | CSAKPGLYNTEAFF | TGCAGCGCAAAACCAGGGCTTTATAACACTGAAGCTTTCTTT
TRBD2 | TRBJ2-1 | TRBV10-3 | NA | CAISTLAGTSGANYNEQFF | TGTGCCATCAGTACCCTCGCCGGGACTAGCGGAGCTAACTACAATGAGCAGTTCTTC
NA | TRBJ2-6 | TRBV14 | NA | CASSQGSAGANVLTF | TGTGCCAGCAGCCAAGGTTCTGCTGGGGCCAACGTCCTGACTTTC
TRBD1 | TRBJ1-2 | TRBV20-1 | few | CSQGANYGYTF | TGCAGTCAGGGGGCTAACTATGGCTACACCTTC
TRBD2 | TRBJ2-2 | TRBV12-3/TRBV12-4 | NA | CASSPEIAGDTTGELFF | TGTGCCAGCAGCCCTGAAATAGCGGGAGACACCACCGGGGAGCTGTTTTTT
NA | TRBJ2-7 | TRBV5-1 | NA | CASSSQTRDLSYEQYF | TGCGCCAGCAGCTCACAAACTCGGGACTTATCCTACGAGCAGTACTTC
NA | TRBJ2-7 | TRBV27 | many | CASSLWPSGEQYF | TGTGCCAGCAGTTTATGGCCATCGGGGGAGCAGTACTTC
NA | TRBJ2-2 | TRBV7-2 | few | CASSNGGSNGELFF | TGTGCCAGCAGCAATGGGGGGTCAAACGGGGAGCTGTTTTTT
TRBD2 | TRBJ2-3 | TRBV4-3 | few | CASSQSGLAGVPDTQYF | TGCGCCAGCAGCCAGTCGGGACTAGCGGGGGTTCCAGATACGCAGTATTTT
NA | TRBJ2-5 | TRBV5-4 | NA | CASSSGQTQETQYF | TGTGCCAGCAGCAGCGGGCAGACCCAAGAGACCCAGTACTTC
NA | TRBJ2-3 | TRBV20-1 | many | CSARFRPGQLDTQYF | TGCAGTGCTAGATTTCGACCCGGACAGCTAGATACGCAGTATTTT